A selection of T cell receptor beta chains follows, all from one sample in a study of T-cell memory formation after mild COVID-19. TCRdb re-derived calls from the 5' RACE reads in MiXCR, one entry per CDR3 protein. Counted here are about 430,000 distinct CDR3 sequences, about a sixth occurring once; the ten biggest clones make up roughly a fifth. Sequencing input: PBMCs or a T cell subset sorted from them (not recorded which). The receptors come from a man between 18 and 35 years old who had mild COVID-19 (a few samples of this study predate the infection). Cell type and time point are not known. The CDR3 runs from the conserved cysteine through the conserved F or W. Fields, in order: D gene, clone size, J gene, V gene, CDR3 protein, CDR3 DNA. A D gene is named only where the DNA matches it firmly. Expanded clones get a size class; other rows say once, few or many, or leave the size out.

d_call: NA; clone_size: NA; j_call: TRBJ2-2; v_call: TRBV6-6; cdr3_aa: CASSTTRTGELFF; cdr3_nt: TGTGCCAGCAGCACCACCAGGACCGGGGAGCTGTTTTTT
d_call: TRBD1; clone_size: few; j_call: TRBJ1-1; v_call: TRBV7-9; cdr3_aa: CASSLALGQPNTEAFF; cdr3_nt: TGTGCCAGCAGCTTAGCCCTGGGACAGCCTAACACTGAAGCTTTCTTT
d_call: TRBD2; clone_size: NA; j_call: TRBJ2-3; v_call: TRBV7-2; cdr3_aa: CASSLVIAGASTDTQYF; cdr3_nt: TGTGCCAGCAGCTTAGTAATAGCGGGGGCTAGCACAGATACGCAGTATTTT
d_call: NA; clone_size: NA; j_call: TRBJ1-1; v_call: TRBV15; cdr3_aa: CATSRVDRSNTEAFF; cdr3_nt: TGTGCCACCAGCAGAGTGGACAGATCGAACACTGAAGCTTTCTTT
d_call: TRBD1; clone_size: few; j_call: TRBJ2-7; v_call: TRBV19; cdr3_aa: CASSPGTGGTYEQYF; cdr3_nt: TGTGCCAGTAGTCCCGGGACAGGGGGAACCTACGAGCAGTACTTC
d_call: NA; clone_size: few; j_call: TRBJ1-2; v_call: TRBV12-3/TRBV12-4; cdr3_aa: CASSPGVYGYTF; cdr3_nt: TGTGCCAGCAGTCCTGGGGTATATGGCTACACCTTC
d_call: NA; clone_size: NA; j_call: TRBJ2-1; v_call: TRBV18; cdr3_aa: CASSPTQGSYNEQFF; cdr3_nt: TGTGCCAGCTCACCGACCCAGGGCTCCTACAATGAGCAGTTCTTC
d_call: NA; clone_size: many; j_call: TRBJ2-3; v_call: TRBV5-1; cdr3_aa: CASSPAESRDTQYF; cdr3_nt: TGCGCCAGCAGCCCCGCCGAAAGCCGGGATACGCAGTATTTT
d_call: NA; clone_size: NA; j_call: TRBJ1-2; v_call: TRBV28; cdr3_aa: CASRRPGLRVYYGYTF; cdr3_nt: TGTGCCAGCAGGCGCCCTGGACTCAGGGTCTATTATGGCTACACCTTC
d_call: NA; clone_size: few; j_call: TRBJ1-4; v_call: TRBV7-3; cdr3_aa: CARTHNEKLFF; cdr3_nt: TGTGCCAGGACGCATAATGAAAAACTGTTTTTT
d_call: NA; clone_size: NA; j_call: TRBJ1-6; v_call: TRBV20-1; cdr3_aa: CSARKGSGDPLHF; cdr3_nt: TGCAGTGCTAGGAAGGGTTCTGGCGATCCCCTCCACTTT
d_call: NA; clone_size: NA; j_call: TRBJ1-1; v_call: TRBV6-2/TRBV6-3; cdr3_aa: CASSTTSARAFF; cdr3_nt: TGTGCCAGCAGCACAACTTCTGCGAGAGCTTTCTTT
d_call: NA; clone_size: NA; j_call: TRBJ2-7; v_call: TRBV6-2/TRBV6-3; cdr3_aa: CASTTRGWTYEQYF; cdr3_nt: TGTGCCAGCACCACGAGGGGGTGGACCTACGAGCAGTACTTC
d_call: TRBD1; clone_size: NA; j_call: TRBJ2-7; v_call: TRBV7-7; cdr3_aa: CASSLGQGAPYEQYF; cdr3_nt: TGTGCCAGCAGCTTGGGACAGGGGGCCCCCTACGAGCAGTACTTC
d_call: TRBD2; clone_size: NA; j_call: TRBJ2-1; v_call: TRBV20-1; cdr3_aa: CSARPLAGGIGEQFF; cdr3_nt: TGCAGTGCTAGACCACTAGCGGGGGGCATCGGTGAGCAGTTCTTC
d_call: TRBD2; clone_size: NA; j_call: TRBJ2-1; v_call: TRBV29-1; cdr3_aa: CSVRPGLAGGPGQFF; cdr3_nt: TGCAGCGTTAGACCGGGACTAGCGGGGGGGCCCGGGCAGTTCTTC
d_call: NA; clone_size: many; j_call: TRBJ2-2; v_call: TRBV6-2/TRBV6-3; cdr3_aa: CASIKGQNTGELFF; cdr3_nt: TGTGCCAGCATTAAGGGACAGAACACCGGGGAGCTGTTTTTT
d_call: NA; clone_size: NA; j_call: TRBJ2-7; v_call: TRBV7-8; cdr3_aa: CASTTRELSEQYF; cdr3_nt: TGTGCCAGCACGACCAGAGAATTATCCGAGCAGTACTTC
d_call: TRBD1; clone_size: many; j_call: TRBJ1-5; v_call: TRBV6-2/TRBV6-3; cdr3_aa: CASSLWDRVNQPQHF; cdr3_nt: TGTGCCAGCAGCCTCTGGGACAGGGTCAATCAGCCCCAGCATTTT
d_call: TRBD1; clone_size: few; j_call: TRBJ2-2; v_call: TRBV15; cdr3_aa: CATRGQGVTGELFF; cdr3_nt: TGTGCCACCAGAGGACAGGGGGTGACCGGGGAGCTGTTTTTT
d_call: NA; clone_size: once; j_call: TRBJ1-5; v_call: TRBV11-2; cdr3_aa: CASSLERGPDQPQHF; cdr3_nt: TGTGCCAGCAGCTTAGAAAGGGGTCCTGATCAGCCCCAGCATTTT
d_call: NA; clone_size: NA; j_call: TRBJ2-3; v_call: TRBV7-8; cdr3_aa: CASSLGLPSAQYF; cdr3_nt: TGTGCCAGCAGCTTAGGACTCCCTTCAGCGCAGTATTTT
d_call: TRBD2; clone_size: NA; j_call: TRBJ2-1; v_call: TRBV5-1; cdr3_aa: CASSGNSGDFYNEQFF; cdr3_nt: TGCGCCAGCTCGGGGAATAGCGGGGACTTCTACAATGAGCAGTTCTTC
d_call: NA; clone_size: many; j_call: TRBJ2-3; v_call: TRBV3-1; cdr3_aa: CASSQGGGPSDTQYF; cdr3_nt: TGTGCCAGCAGCCAAGGCGGGGGCCCATCAGATACGCAGTATTTT
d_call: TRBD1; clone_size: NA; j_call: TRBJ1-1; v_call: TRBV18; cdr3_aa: CASSPPDRGRDTEAFF; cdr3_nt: TGTGCCAGCTCACCACCGGACAGGGGGCGGGACACTGAAGCTTTCTTT
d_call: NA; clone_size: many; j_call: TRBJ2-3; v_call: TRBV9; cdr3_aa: CASSVGASQADTQYF; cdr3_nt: TGTGCCAGCAGCGTGGGGGCTTCTCAGGCAGATACGCAGTATTTT
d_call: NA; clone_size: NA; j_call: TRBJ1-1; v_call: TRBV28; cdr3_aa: CASREGTEAFF; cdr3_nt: TGTGCCAGCAGGGAGGGTACTGAAGCTTTCTTT
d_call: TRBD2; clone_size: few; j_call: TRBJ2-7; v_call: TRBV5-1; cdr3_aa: CASSSGRGSYEQYF; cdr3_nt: TGCGCCAGCAGCTCCGGGCGGGGGTCCTACGAGCAGTACTTC